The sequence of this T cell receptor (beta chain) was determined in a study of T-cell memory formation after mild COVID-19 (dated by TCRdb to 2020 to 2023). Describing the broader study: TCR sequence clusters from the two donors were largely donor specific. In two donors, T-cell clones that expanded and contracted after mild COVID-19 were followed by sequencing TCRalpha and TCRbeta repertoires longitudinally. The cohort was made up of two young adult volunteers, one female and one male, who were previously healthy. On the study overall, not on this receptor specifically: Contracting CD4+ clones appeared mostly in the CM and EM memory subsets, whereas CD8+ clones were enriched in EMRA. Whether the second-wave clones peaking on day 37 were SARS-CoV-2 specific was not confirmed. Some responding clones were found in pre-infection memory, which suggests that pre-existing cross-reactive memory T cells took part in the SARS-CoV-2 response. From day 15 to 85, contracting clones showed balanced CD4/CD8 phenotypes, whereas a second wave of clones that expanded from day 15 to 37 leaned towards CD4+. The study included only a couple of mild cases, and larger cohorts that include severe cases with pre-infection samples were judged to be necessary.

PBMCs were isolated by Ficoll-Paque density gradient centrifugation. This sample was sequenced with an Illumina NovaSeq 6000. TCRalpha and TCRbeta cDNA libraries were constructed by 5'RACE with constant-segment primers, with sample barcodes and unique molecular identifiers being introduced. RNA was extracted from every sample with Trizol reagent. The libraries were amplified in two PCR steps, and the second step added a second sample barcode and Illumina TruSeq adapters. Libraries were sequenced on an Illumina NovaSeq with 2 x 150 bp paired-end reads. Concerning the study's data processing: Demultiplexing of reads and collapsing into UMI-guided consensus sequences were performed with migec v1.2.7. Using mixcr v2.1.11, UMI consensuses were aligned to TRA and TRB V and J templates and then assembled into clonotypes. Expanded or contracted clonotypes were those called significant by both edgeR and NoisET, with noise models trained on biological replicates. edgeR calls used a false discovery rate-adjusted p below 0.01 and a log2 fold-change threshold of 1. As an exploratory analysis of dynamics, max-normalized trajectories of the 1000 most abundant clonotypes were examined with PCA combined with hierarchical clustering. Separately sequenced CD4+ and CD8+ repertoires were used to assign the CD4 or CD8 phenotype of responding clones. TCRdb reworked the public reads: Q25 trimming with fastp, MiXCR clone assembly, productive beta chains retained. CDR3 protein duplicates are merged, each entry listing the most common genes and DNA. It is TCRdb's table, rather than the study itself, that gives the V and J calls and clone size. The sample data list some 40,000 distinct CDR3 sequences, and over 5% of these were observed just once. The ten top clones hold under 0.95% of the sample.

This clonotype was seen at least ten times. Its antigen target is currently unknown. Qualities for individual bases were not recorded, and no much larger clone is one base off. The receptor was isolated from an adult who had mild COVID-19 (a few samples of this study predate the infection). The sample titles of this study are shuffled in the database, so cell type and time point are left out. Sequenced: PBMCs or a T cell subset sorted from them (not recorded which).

The CDR3 protein: CASSVREISYNEQFF. The sequence in DNA is TGTGCCAGCAGCGTACGGGAGATCTCCTACAATGAGCAGTTCTTC. This chain joins TRBV9 to TRBJ2-1; the D region possibly corresponds to TRBD2 (6 bases align). A distance of 8 bases separates the germline ends of V and J, which lose 1 base and 0 bases respectively. Measured from the cysteine to the phenylalanine, the CDR3 is 15 residues long. The only DNA kept is the CDR3, 45 bases in frame from the first base. CDR1 SGDLS and CDR2 YYNGEE are derived from the germline V gene.